Sequencing of this TCR beta chain was carried out in a study of Ad26.COV2.S vaccination and SARS-CoV-2 variants. About the research overall: Donor got 5x10^10 or 1x10^11 viral particles of Ad26.COV2.S. Study-level points and caveats: Breadth measured for non-spike TCRs was similar across vaccine and placebo recipients. Placebo recipients trailed vaccine recipients in spike-specific TCR breadth.

Here immunoSEQ multiplex PCR was the method, and the copy in TCRdb shows in-frame clones only, minus some. Seen here are 300,000 to 350,000 clones, 85% to 90% observed once, and the top ten hold about 5%. On this clone itself: The antigen remains unidentified.

The CDR3 contains 11 residues. V dropped 5 bases and J dropped 6 bases, with 5 bases sitting between them. CDR1 LNHDA and CDR2 SQIVND come from the germline V gene (reference sequence). Treatment reported: around 19 received Ad26.COV2.S at low or high dose, single or two shots; roughly 5 received placebo; per-sample allocation not given. Sampling was performed 63 days after the first vaccine or placebo injection. This sequence was found in a person aged 18-65 years who received the Ad26.COV2.S COVID-19 vaccine or a placebo. This specimen consisted of peripheral blood, obtained in a trial of Ad26.COV2.S vaccine versus placebo. V gene TRBV19 combines with J gene TRBJ2-1; no reliable D call. CDR3 region: CASSFPNEQFF. CDR3 nucleotides: TGTGCCAGTAGTTTTCCCAATGAGCAGTTCTTC. Drawing the rest from reference TRBV19 and TRBJ2-1, the complete variable domain is DGGITQSPKYLFRKEGQNVTLSCEQNLNHDAMYWYRQDPGQGLRLIYYSQIVNDFQKGDIAEGYSVSREKKESFPLTVTSAQKNPTAFYLCASSFPNEQFFGPGTRLTVL.